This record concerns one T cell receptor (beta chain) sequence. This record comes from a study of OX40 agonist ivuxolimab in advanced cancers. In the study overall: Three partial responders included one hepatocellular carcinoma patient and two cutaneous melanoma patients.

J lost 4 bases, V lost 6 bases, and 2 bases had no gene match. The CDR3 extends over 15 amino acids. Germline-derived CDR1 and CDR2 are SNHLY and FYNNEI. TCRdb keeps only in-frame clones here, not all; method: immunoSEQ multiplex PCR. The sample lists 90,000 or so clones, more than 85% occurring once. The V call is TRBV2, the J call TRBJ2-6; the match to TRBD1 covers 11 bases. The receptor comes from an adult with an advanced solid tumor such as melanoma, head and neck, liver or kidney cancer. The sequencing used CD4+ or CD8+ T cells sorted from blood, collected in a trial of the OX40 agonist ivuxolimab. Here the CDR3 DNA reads TGTGCCAGCAGGGACAGGGGGCCCGGGGCCAACGTCCTGACTTTC. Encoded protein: CASRDRGPGANVLTF.